The T cell receptor beta chain described here comes from a study of blood T cell repertoires in COVID-19. As for the study in general: Sites in the United States, Italy and Spain provided acute and convalescent COVID-19 samples. Sources were T cells, B-cell-depleted T cells, or PBMCs; the material itself was cDNA or gDNA.

CDR1 MNHEY and CDR2 SMNVEV come from the germline V gene (reference sequence). This CDR3 has 13 amino acids. The V end was cut by 3 bases, the J end by 0 bases, with 6 bases between. Study processing details: Amplified reference gene primers provided the basis for estimating nucleated cell counts. Libraries were prepared by immunoSEQ multiplex PCR; TCRdb keeps only in-frame clonotypes and omits some of them. V, J and clone size are taken as reported in that table, and D and trimming were inferred from the DNA itself. The table lists roughly 260,000 clones, roughly 82% of them singletons. Input material: peripheral blood. The TCR comes from a woman of 80 years or more with active or convalescent COVID-19. The chain recombines TRBV27 with TRBJ2-7, with D uncertain. CDR3 in DNA: TGTGCCAGCAGTTTTAAGCCCTCCTACGAGCAGTACTTC. It specifies CASSFKPSYEQYF.